This paragraph covers one T cell receptor beta chain sequence. The data stem from a study of cytomegalovirus exposure and HLA in healthy donors. A multiplex PCR was run with 60 Vbeta primers and 13 Jbeta primers. The method was immunoSEQ multiplex PCR; TCRdb's version includes in-frame clones alone and lacks a portion of them. The table has some 150,000 clones, nearly 80% seen once. V shed 0 bases and J 5 bases; nucleotides not matched to a gene: 9. The CDR3 loop spans 16 amino acids. The germline gives CDR1 SGHRS, CDR2 YFSETQ. Sequencing was carried out using PBMCs. This clonotype originated in a man aged 40-50 years in good health and CMV-seropositive. The rearrangement joins TRBV5-1 to TRBJ2-7; 9 bases map to TRBD1. This CDR3 reads CASSLEPTGGRDEQYF. CDR3 nucleotide sequence: TGCGCCAGCAGCTTGGAACCCACAGGGGGCCGGGACGAGCAGTACTTC.